This T cell receptor (beta chain) originates from a study of long-term antiretroviral therapy in people with HIV. Study background: Samples collected earliest predate the 2015 immediate-ART recommendation by about a decade.

Each HIV-infected participant was given treatment in the United States. Every specimen provided about 0.9-10 million cryopreserved PBMC before DNA extraction took place. Notes on the study in general: Across all time points, the repertoire was dominated by clones that expanded before ART.

At the survey level, the v3.0 immunoSEQ assay was run. Sequencing used immunoSEQ multiplex PCR; TCRdb keeps in-frame clones, though not all of them. Found here are tens of thousands of clones, around nine tenths of them singletons; the top ten hold less than 8.5%. This clone was detected only once. Its antigen is not identified. This clonotype originated in a man aged 45-60 years with HIV. Here the sequenced sample was unsorted PBMCs, taken 5 years before starting antiretroviral therapy.

The CDR3 DNA reads TGTGCCAGCAGCTTAGGAGCGGGAGCTTACGATACGCAGTATTTT. Translated, it gives CASSLGAGAYDTQYF. V and J are TRBV7-9 and TRBJ2-3; TRBD2 aligns across 8 bases. This CDR3 comprises 15 residues. Germline assignment: CDR1 SEHNR and CDR2 FQNEAQ (reference sequence). Unmatched junction bases numbered 6, after V lost 1 base and J lost 6 bases.